Each of the 17 T cell receptor beta chains below was sequenced from the same sample in a study of cytomegalovirus exposure and HLA in healthy donors. The study ran its PCR with 60 Vbeta and 13 Jbeta primers. Produced via immunoSEQ multiplex PCR; TCRdb's table is partial and in-frame only. Of 170,000 or so clones listed, over 80% are singletons. Sample: PBMCs. These receptors were obtained from a man in his forties or fifties in good health and CMV-seronegative.

The chain links TRBV7-2 to TRBJ1-6; 8 bases map to TRBD1. The CDR3 consists of 16 residues. Germline V gives CDR1 SGHTA, CDR2 FQGNSA. With V trimmed by 5 bases and J by 4 bases, 7 bases remained unmatched. The CDR3 DNA is TGTGCCAGCAGCATGAGGACAGGGACTTATAATTCACCCCTCCACTTT. It encodes CASSMRTGTYNSPLHF.

This chain's CDR3 is CASRRRGENTEAFF. The CDR3 nucleotides read TGTGCCAGCAGGAGGAGGGGAGAGAACACTGAAGCTTTCTTT. The rearrangement uses TRBV25-1 and TRBJ1-1, with D tentatively TRBD1 (5 bases). Germline V CDR1 and CDR2: MGHDK, SYGVNS. This CDR3 is 14 amino acids long. V was trimmed by 6 bases and J by 1 base, leaving 12 bases between them.

In this sample, this clone turned up a few times. V and J are TRBV28 and TRBJ1-2; 8 bases are a match to TRBD1. This CDR3 contains 12 residues. Per germline, CDR1 MDHEN and CDR2 SYDVKM. V gave up 8 bases and J gave up 5 bases; unmatched junction bases: 4. CDR3 protein: CASGTGSYGYTF. The CDR3 coding sequence is TGTGCCAGCGGGACAGGTAGTTATGGCTACACCTTC.

This clone was observed a handful of times. The chain uses TRBV5-1 and TRBJ1-1; maybe TRBD1 (5 bases). From germline, CDR1 is SGHRS and CDR2 YFSETQ. The CDR3 is 13 residues long. Between the trimmed V and J ends, which lost 4 bases and 5 bases, there was a span of 12 bases. The CDR3 loop reads CASSGQGGTEAFF. The CDR3 DNA is TGCGCCAGCAGCGGCCAGGGTGGTACTGAAGCTTTCTTT.

V is TRBV21-1 and J is TRBJ1-3. TRBV21-1 represents a pseudogene. The CDR3 contains 19 residues. The CDR3 DNA sequence: TGTGCCAGCAGCAAAAGAAGGAGGCGTGGGGGGGCTTCGGGAAACACCATATATTTT. Its protein is CASSKRRRRGGASGNTIYF.

This clone was detected once. The chain links TRBV18 to TRBJ2-1, with D unclear. The CDR3 spans 15 residues. V shed 3 bases and J shed 2 bases, with 11 bases lying between them. Germline CDR1 is KGHSH and CDR2 is LQKENI. The chain's CDR3 is CASSPPAEPYNEQFF. CDR3 nucleotide sequence: TGTGCCAGCTCACCTCCCGCAGAACCCTACAATGAGCAGTTCTTC.

This clone came up once. This chain links TRBV28 with TRBJ2-7; 7 nucleotides align to TRBD2. The CDR3 runs to 15 residues. The trim removed 2 bases at V and 0 bases at J, leaving 4 bases unmatched. Germline CDR1 and CDR2: MDHEN and SYDVKM. CDR3 DNA sequence: TGTGCCAGCAGTTTAGGGGGGGTCCGCTCCTACGAGCAGTACTTC. This codes for CASSLGGVRSYEQYF.

The table lists this clone with a few counts. This rearrangement joins TRBV15 to TRBJ2-7; TRBD1 agrees at 7 bases. Trimming removed 3 bases from V and 2 bases from J; junction bases left unmatched: 7. The CDR3 extends over 15 amino acids. Germline CDR1 is LNHNV and CDR2 is YYDKDF (reference sequence). The CDR3 protein is CATSRNSGGPYEQYF. Written as DNA, the CDR3 is TGTGCCACCAGCAGGAACTCAGGGGGTCCCTACGAGCAGTACTTC.

This clone was detected a few times. The chain is built from TRBV7-3 and TRBJ1-2; 10 bases are a match to TRBD1. The trim removed 5 bases at V and 7 bases at J, leaving 7 bases unmatched. This CDR3 comprises 14 residues. CDR1 SGHTA and CDR2 FQGTGA come from the germline V gene. CDR3 amino acids: CASSGDRGSGGYTF. The CDR3 region has the DNA TGTGCCAGCAGCGGGGACAGGGGATCAGGTGGCTACACCTTC.

This chain connects TRBV28 to TRBJ2-5; TRBD2 agrees at 7 bases. J gave up 2 bases and V 7 bases, and 7 bases lay outside the gene matches. Germline V CDR1 and CDR2: MDHEN, SYDVKM. CDR3 length: 14 amino acids. The CDR3 region is CASTSGGLQETQYF. The CDR3, as DNA: TGTGCCAGCACGTCGGGAGGCTTACAAGAGACCCAGTACTTC.

This clone appeared a few times. V and J are TRBV9 and TRBJ1-1, with 7 bases aligning to TRBD1. The CDR3 spans 14 residues. Germline V lookup: CDR1 SGDLS, CDR2 YYNGEE. V lost 3 bases, J lost 5 bases, and 7 bases stayed unmatched. The CDR3 sequence is CASSASTGVTEAFF. CDR3 sequence (DNA): TGTGCCAGCAGCGCATCAACAGGGGTAACTGAAGCTTTCTTT.

This clone was found once. The chain recombines TRBV28 with TRBJ1-2; D remains unclear. The germline gives CDR1 MDHEN, CDR2 SYDVKM. Between the trimmed V and J ends, which lost 5 bases and 3 bases, there was a span of 10 bases. CDR3 length: 13 amino acids. The CDR3 loop is CASSVSSDYGYTF. The CDR3 DNA sequence: TGTGCCAGCAGTGTCTCGTCTGACTATGGCTACACCTTC.

This clone has just one count. The chain uses TRBV5-4 and TRBJ1-2; TRBD1 matches 9 bases. Germline trimming cut 4 bases from V and 4 bases from J; bases unmatched to any gene: 8. CDR1 is SGHNT, CDR2 YYREEE, per germline (reference sequence). The length of the CDR3 is 15 residues. The CDR3 DNA is TGTGCCAGCAGCCTAGCGACAGGGGGAGGCTATGGCTACACCTTC. It codes for CASSLATGGGYGYTF.

The chain is built from TRBV9 and TRBJ1-5; D is perhaps TRBD1 (5 bases). Germline V gene sequence: CDR1 SGDLS, CDR2 YYNGEE. The CDR3 runs to 15 residues. V lost 1 base and J 5 bases, leaving 13 bases between the germline ends. CDR3 in amino acids: CASSVTGASHQPQHF. The CDR3 nucleotides read TGTGCCAGCAGCGTAACAGGAGCCTCCCATCAGCCCCAGCATTTT.

This clone was recorded only once. The chain couples TRBV11-3 to TRBJ2-5; D is possibly TRBD2 (7 bases). Germline V gene sequence: CDR1 SGHNT, CDR2 YENEEA. The CDR3 consists of 15 residues. V dropped 1 base and J dropped 3 bases, with 12 bases sitting between them. The CDR3 protein is CASSLGGGGEETQYF. The CDR3 DNA follows: TGTGCCAGCAGCTTAGGGGGAGGGGGGGAAGAGACCCAGTACTTC.

The chain couples TRBV27 to TRBJ2-5; perhaps TRBD2 as D (6 bases). The closer fit of TRBJ2-7 to the DNA end suggests the J call may be wrong. Germline V gives CDR1 MNHEY, CDR2 SMNVEV (reference sequence). CDR3 length equals 15 residues. DNA of the CDR3: TGTGCCAGCAGTTCCCGGGACTCAAGCGCCTACGAGCAGTACTTC. It translates to CASSSRDSSAYEQYF.

The rearrangement links TRBV7-9 to TRBJ1-1, with D perhaps matching TRBD1 (5 bases). Looked up from germline, CDR1 is SEHNR and CDR2 is FQNEAQ (reference sequence). The CDR3 is made up of 14 amino acids. The ends were cut back, 3 bases at V and 6 bases at J, with 14 bases in the middle. The CDR3 here is CASSFPPGVAEAFF. For the CDR3, the DNA is TGTGCCAGCAGCTTCCCCCCGGGGGTGGCTGAAGCTTTCTTT. The whole variable domain, remainder taken from reference TRBV7-9 and TRBJ1-1, is DTGVSQNPRHKITKRGQNVTFRCDPISEHNRLYWYRQTLGQGPEFLTYFQNEAQLEKSRLLSDRFSAERPKGSFSTLEIQRTEQGDSAMYLCASSFPPGVAEAFFGQGTRLTVV.